The rows below give T cell receptor beta chains drawn from one sample of a study of shared clonotypes between healthy human individuals. The assay was immunoSEQ multiplex PCR, and TCRdb's table has in-frame clones only and misses some. The data contain nearly 1,000,000 clones, approximately 76% of them singletons. Sequencing input: memory CD4+ T cells sorted from blood. These TCRs come from a man younger than 30 in good health. Both conserved end residues are trimmed from each CDR3.

v_gene: TRBV6-5; j_gene: TRBJ1-6; CDR3aa: ASLRMGQGNSPLH
v_gene: TRBV5-6; j_gene: TRBJ2-5; CDR3aa: ASSLAGGWQTQY
v_gene: TRBV5-8; j_gene: TRBJ2-4; CDR3aa: ASPGGDRGNIQY
v_gene: TRBV30; j_gene: TRBJ1-5; CDR3aa: AWSVREGAQH
v_gene: TRBV6-6; j_gene: TRBJ1-2; CDR3aa: ASRLDSRLDYT
v_gene: TRBV6-5; j_gene: TRBJ1-2; CDR3aa: ASRGDSTNGYT
v_gene: TRBV7-9; j_gene: TRBJ2-3; CDR3aa: ASSPKGGGTDTQY
v_gene: TRBV19; j_gene: TRBJ2-7; CDR3aa: ASRDPTRSYEQY
v_gene: TRBV5-1; j_gene: TRBJ1-1; CDR3aa: ASSLFGQGTNTEAF
v_gene: TRBV7-2; j_gene: TRBJ2-2; CDR3aa: ASSLPTGSRGTGELF
v_gene: TRBV4-3; j_gene: TRBJ2-3; CDR3aa: ASSLNSLAGTDTQY
v_gene: TRBV4-1; j_gene: TRBJ1-2; CDR3aa: ASSLAIQGSSGYT
v_gene: TRBV2; j_gene: TRBJ1-6; CDR3aa: ASSESLTGSNSPLH
v_gene: TRBV5-1; j_gene: TRBJ2-7; CDR3aa: ASRVGVSYEQY
v_gene: TRBV6-1; j_gene: TRBJ2-3; CDR3aa: ASSRDRRSTDTQY
v_gene: TRBV7-2; j_gene: TRBJ2-3; CDR3aa: ASSGGRAMHTQY
v_gene: TRBV6-1; j_gene: TRBJ2-3; CDR3aa: ASSDSERGLKADTQY
v_gene: TRBV5-1; j_gene: TRBJ1-2; CDR3aa: ASSLAGGFYGYT
v_gene: TRBV5-6; j_gene: TRBJ2-5; CDR3aa: ASSYRQGQETQY
v_gene: TRBV28; j_gene: TRBJ2-2; CDR3aa: ASSPSGQATGELF
v_gene: TRBV5-5; j_gene: TRBJ2-1; CDR3aa: ASSLSPTGYNEQF
v_gene: TRBV7-8; j_gene: TRBJ2-5; CDR3aa: ASSSGVGQETQY
v_gene: TRBV30; j_gene: TRBJ1-5; CDR3aa: AWAGTDNQPQH